This TCR beta chain was sequenced during a study of cytomegalovirus exposure and HLA in healthy donors. Study outcomes and limitations: Later analysis suggested most CMV-associated TCR beta chains were HLA-restricted. In a later analysis, a missense DCLRE1C variant was linked to TCR beta V- and J-gene trimming. Most TCR sequences proved rare, with some public TCRs found in many donors.

Turning to this clone: Its antigen is unknown.

Use of 60 Vbeta and 13 Jbeta primers characterized the PCR. Assay used: immunoSEQ multiplex PCR; TCRdb lists only in-frame clones, some missing. This sample carries about 190,000 clones, with approximately 0.98% going to the ten biggest clones. Sequencing was performed on PBMCs. This receptor was taken from a woman aged 25 to 39 in good health and CMV-seropositive.

CDR3 nucleotides: TGTGCCAGTAGCCGGGACACCTCCAGTTTTATGAACACTGAAGCTTTCTTT. Residues: CASSRDTSSFMNTEAFF. J is TRBJ1-1 and V is TRBV19; D is perhaps TRBD1 (6 bases). The ends were cut back, 6 bases at V and 0 bases at J, with 20 bases in the middle. The length of the CDR3 is 17 residues. From germline, CDR1 is LNHDA and CDR2 SQIVND (reference sequence).